The 9 T cell receptor beta chains in this list originate from one sample, sequenced in a study of CD8 T cells in Susac syndrome. cDNA came from about 0.5 to 1 ug RNA primed by random hexamers. TCRdb redid the calling of the immunoSEQ multiplex PCR reads with MiXCR, one entry per CDR3 protein. The repertoire holds almost 450,000 distinct CDR3 sequences, with around 83% as singletons. The source material was CD8+ T cells from PBMCs. Receptors originate from a human donor with multiple sclerosis.

This rearrangement joins TRBV7-9 to TRBJ2-2, with 14 bases aligning to TRBD2. Germline CDR1 SEHNR, CDR2 FQNEAQ (reference sequence). The CDR3 runs 19 residues. V trimming: 5 bases; J trimming: 4 bases; junction bases outside the gene matches: 12. CDR3 in DNA: TGTGCCAGCAGCCTACTGACTAGCGGGAGGGCCTCGAGCACCGGGGAGCTGTTTTTT. This gives the protein CASSLLTSGRASSTGELFF. Full variable domain (outside the CDR3, taken from reference TRBV7-9 and TRBJ2-2): DTGVSQNPRHKITKRGQNVTFRCDPISEHNRLYWYRQTLGQGPEFLTYFQNEAQLEKSRLLSDRFSAERPKGSFSTLEIQRTEQGDSAMYLCASSLLTSGRASSTGELFFGEGSRLTVL.

This clonotype came up once. V and J are TRBV10-3 and TRBJ2-5; D unresolved. CDR3 size: 12 residues. Germline V gene lookup returns CDR1 ENHRY and CDR2 SYGVKD. Trimming took 4 bases from V and 3 from J, leaving 6 bases between them. CDR3 nucleotides: TGTGCCATCAGTGGAGCCAAAGAGACCCAGTACTTC. Translating it yields CAISGAKETQYF.

The chain is built from TRBV7-9 and TRBJ2-1; maybe TRBD1 (5 bases). Trimming pared 7 bases from V and 9 bases from J, leaving 25 bases between. Germline CDR1 SEHNR, CDR2 FQNEAQ (reference sequence). The CDR3 sequence is 16 residues long. The chain's CDR3 is CASTAVVGHPYGEQFF. The CDR3 coding sequence is TGTGCCAGCACCGCAGTGGTGGGGCATCCTTACGGTGAGCAGTTCTTC.

The chain combines TRBV19 with TRBJ1-5; D is undetermined. The germline CDR1 and CDR2 sequences are LNHDA and SQIVND (reference sequence). The CDR3 has 15 amino acids. V shed 3 bases and J shed 0 bases, with 9 bases lying between them. Here the CDR3 reads CASSILDYSNQPQHF. The CDR3 DNA reads TGTGCCAGTAGTATTTTGGATTATAGCAATCAGCCCCAGCATTTT.

The chain carries TRBV4-2 and TRBJ2-7, with 9 bases lining up with TRBD2. Germline lookup yields CDR1 LGHNA and CDR2 YNFKEQ. The length of the CDR3 is 16 residues. V was pared by 0 bases and J by 5 bases, with 8 bases of the junction left unmatched. The CDR3 sequence is CASSQDLGGGADEQYF. The CDR3 nucleotides are TGTGCCAGCAGCCAAGATCTCGGCGGGGGGGCAGACGAGCAGTACTTC.

The rearrangement joins TRBV19 to TRBJ2-7, with 9 bases lining up with TRBD2. CDR3 length: 14 amino acids. Germline CDR1 reads LNHDA; CDR2 reads SQIVND (reference sequence). V shed 5 bases and J 8 bases; nucleotides not matched to a gene: 10. Written as DNA, the CDR3 is TGTGCCAGTAGTCTATCTAGCGGGAACTTACAGCAGTACTTC. Translating gives CASSLSSGNLQQYF.

The J gene is TRBJ1-6, the V gene TRBV5-6; D uncertain. Germline CDR1 reads SGHDT; CDR2 reads YYEEEE. V was clipped by 1 base and J by 16 bases, with 18 bases between them. The CDR3 runs 14 residues. The CDR3 sequence: CASSLSFGGPRLHF. The CDR3 nucleotides are TGTGCCAGCAGCTTGAGTTTCGGTGGTCCGAGACTCCACTTT. Complete variable domain (other parts from reference TRBV5-6 and TRBJ1-6): DAGVTQSPTHLIKTRGQQVTLRCSPKSGHDTVSWYQQALGQGPQFIFQYYEEEERQRGNFPDRFSGHQFPNYSSELNVNALLLGDSALYLCASSLSFGGPRLHFGNGTRLTVT.

V and J are TRBV18 and TRBJ2-5, with TRBD1 matching over 7 bases. The V gene end was trimmed by 0 bases and the J gene end by 1 base; junction bases not matched to a gene: 8. Germline loops: CDR1 KGHSH, CDR2 LQKENI. The CDR3 runs 17 residues. CDR3 nucleotide sequence: TGTGCCAGCTCACCACCGCTCGGACAGGAGTTCCAAGAGACCCAGTACTTC. Translated: CASSPPLGQEFQETQYF.

V gene TRBV2 combines with J gene TRBJ2-1; the match to TRBD1 covers 7 bases. Germline V gives CDR1 SNHLY, CDR2 FYNNEI. The trim removed 6 bases at V and 2 bases at J, leaving 10 bases unmatched. The CDR3 runs to 16 residues. The CDR3 DNA reads as TGTGCCAGCAGATTAACAGGGGACCGTACCTACAATGAGCAGTTCTTC. This encodes CASRLTGDRTYNEQFF.